Included here is one TCR beta chain sequence, with context. Single viable CD3+CD4+CD8-CD45RO+ cells were sorted as the memory CD4+ T cells. These data belong to a study of memory CD4+ T cells and cytomegalovirus serostatus. The CDR3 spans 12 residues. V lost 5 bases and J lost 5, with 7 bases in between. From germline, CDR1 is SGHTA and CDR2 FQGTGA. Clones were read by immunoSEQ multiplex PCR, and TCRdb kept only the in-frame ones, dropping some. The table has 54,000 or so clones, roughly three quarters seen once. Sequences were obtained from memory CD4+ T cells from blood. The chain joins TRBV7-3 to TRBJ2-1; D is unclear. This sequence originates from an adult in good health and CMV-seronegative. CDR3 in DNA: TGTGCCAGCAGCGCCCGGGACAATGAGCAGTTCTTC. It translates to CASSARDNEQFF.